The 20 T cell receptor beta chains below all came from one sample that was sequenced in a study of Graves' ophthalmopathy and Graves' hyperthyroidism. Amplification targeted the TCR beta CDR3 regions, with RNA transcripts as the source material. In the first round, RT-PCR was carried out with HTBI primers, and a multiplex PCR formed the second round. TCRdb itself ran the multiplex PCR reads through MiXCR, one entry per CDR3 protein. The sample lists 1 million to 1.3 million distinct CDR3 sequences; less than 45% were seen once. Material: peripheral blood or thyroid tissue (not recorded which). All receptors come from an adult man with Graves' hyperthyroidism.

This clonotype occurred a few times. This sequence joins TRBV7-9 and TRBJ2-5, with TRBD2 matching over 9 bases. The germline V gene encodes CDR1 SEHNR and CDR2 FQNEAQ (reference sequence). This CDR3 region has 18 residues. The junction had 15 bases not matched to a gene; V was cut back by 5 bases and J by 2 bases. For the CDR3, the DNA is TGTGCCAGCAGCCCCACTAGAGGCGCGGGAGGGAGGCAAGAGACCCAGTACTTC. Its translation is CASSPTRGAGGRQETQYF. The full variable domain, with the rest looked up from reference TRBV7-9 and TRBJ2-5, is DTGVSQNPRHKITKRGQNVTFRCDPISEHNRLYWYRQTLGQGPEFLTYFQNEAQLEKSRLLSDRFSAERPKGSFSTLEIQRTEQGDSAMYLCASSPTRGAGGRQETQYFGPGTRLLVL.

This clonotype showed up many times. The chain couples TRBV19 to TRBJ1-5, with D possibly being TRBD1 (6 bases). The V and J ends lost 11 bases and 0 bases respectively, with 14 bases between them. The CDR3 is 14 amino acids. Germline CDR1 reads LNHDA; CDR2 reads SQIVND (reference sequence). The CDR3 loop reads CAGGGGDSNQPQHF. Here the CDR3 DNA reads TGTGCCGGAGGGGGGGGCGATAGCAATCAGCCCCAGCATTTT.

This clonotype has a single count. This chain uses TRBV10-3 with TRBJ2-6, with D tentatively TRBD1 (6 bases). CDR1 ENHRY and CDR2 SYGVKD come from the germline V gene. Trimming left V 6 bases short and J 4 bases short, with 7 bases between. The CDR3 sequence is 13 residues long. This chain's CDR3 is CAIRGAGANVLTF. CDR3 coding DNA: TGTGCCATCAGGGGGGCCGGGGCCAACGTCCTGACTTTC.

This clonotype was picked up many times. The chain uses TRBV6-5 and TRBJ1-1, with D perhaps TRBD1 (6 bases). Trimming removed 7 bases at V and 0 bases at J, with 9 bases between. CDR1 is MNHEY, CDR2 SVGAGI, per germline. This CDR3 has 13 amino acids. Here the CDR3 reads CASNTGMNTEAFF. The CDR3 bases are TGTGCCAGCAACACAGGGATGAACACTGAAGCTTTCTTT.

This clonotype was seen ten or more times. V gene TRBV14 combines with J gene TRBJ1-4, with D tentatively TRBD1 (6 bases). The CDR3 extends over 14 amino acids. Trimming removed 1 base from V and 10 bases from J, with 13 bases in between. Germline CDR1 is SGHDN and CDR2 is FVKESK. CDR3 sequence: CASSQGLGARKLFF. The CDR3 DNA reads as TGTGCCAGCAGCCAAGGGTTGGGGGCCCGAAAACTGTTTTTT.

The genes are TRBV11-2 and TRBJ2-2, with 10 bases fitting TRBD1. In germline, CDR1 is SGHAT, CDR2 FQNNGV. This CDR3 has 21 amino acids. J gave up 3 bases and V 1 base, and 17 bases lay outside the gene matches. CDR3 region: CASSLAILTGGHHSDTGELFF. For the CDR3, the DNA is TGTGCCAGCAGCTTAGCAATATTGACAGGGGGCCACCATTCGGACACCGGGGAGCTGTTTTTT.

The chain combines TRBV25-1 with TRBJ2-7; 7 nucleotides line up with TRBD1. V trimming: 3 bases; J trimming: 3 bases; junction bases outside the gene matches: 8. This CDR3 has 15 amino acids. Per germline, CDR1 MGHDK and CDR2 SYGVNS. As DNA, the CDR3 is TGTGCCAGCAGTGAGTTGGCTTGGACAGGCTACGAGCAGTACTTC. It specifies CASSELAWTGYEQYF.

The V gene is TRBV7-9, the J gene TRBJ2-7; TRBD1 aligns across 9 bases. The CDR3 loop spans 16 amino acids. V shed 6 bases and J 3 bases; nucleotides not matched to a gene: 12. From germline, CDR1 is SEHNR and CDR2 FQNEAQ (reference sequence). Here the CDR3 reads CASRPGQGELNYEQYF. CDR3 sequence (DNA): TGTGCCAGCAGACCGGGACAGGGAGAACTCAACTACGAGCAGTACTTC. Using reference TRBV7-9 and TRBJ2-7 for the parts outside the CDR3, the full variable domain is DTGVSQNPRHKITKRGQNVTFRCDPISEHNRLYWYRQTLGQGPEFLTYFQNEAQLEKSRLLSDRFSAERPKGSFSTLEIQRTEQGDSAMYLCASRPGQGELNYEQYFGPGTRLTVT.

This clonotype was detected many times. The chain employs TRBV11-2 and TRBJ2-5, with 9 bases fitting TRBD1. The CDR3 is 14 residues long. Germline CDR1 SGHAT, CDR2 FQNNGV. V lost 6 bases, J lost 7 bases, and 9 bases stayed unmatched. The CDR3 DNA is TGTGCCAGCAGTCATACAGGGGGCGGCGGGACCCAGTACTTC. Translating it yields CASSHTGGGGTQYF. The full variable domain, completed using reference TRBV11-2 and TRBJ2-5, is EAGVAQSPRYKIIEKRQSVAFWCNPISGHATLYWYQQILGQGPKLLIQFQNNGVVDDSQLPKDRFSAERLKGVDSTLKIQPAKLEDSAVYLCASSHTGGGGTQYFGPGTRLLVL.

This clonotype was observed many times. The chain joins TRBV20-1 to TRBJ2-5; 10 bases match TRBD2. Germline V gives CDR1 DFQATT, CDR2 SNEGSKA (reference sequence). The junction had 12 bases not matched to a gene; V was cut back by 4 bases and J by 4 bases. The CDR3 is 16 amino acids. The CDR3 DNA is TGCAGTGCTACCACAGGCCGGGCTAGCGGGAGAGAGACCCAGTACTTC. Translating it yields CSATTGRASGRETQYF.

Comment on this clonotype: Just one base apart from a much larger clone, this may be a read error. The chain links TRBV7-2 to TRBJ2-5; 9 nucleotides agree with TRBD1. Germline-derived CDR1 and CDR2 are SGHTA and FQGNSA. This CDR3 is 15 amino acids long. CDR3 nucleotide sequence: TGTGCCAGCAACTTACACAGGGGGCTCCAAGAGACCCAGTACTTC. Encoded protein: CASNLHRGLQETQYF. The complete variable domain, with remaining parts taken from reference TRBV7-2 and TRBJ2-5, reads GAGVSQSPSNKVTEKGKDVELRCDPISGHTALYWYRQSLGQGLEFLIYFQGNSAPDKSGLPSDRFSAERTGGSVSTLTIQRTQQEDSAVYLCASNLHRGLQETQYFGPGTRLLVL.

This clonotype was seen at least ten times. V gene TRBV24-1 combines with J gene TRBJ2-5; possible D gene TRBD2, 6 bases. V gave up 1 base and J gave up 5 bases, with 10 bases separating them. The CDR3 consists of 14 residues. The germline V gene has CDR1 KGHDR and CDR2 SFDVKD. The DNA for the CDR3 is TGTGCCACCAGTGATTTTGCGGGGACGGAGACCCAGTACTTC. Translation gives CATSDFAGTETQYF.

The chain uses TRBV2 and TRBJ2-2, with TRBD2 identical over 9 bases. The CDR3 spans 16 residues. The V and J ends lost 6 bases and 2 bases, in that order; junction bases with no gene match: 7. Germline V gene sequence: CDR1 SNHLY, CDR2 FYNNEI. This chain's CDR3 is CASRKLAGANTGELFF. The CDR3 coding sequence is TGTGCCAGCAGGAAATTAGCGGGAGCTAACACCGGGGAGCTGTTTTTT.

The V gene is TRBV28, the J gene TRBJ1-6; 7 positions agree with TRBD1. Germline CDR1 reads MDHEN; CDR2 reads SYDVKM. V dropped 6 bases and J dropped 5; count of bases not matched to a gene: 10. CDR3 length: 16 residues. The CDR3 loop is CASSRRVGQNNSPLHF. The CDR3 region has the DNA TGTGCCAGCAGCCGGCGGGTGGGACAGAATAATTCACCCCTCCACTTT.

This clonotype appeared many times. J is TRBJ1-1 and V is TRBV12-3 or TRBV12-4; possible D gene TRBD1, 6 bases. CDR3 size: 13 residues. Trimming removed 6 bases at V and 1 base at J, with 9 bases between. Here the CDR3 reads CASRPQGNTEAFF. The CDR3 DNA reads TGTGCCAGCAGACCACAGGGGAACACTGAAGCTTTCTTT.

Here the CDR3 reads CASSQDELDLFTGELFF. The CDR3 coding sequence is TGCGCCAGCAGCCAAGATGAACTAGATCTTTTCACCGGGGAGCTGTTTTTT. The rearrangement uses TRBV4-3 and TRBJ2-2; possible D gene TRBD2, 5 bases. V dropped 0 bases and J dropped 4 bases, with 15 bases sitting between them. In germline, CDR1 is LGHNA, CDR2 YSLEER. This CDR3 has 17 residues.

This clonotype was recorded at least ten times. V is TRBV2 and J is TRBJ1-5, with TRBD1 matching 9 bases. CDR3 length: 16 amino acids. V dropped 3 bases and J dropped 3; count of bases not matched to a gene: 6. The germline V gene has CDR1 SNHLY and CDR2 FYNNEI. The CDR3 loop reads CASSDPDRGSNQPQHF. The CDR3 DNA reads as TGTGCCAGCAGTGACCCGGACAGGGGATCCAATCAGCCCCAGCATTTT.

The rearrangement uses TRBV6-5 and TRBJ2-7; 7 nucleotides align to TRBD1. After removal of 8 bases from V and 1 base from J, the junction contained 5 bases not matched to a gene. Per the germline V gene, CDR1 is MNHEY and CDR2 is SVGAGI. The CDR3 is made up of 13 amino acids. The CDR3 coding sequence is TGTGCCAGCCACCGGGACAGTTCCTACGAGCAGTACTTC. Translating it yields CASHRDSSYEQYF.

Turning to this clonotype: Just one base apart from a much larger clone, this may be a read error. CDR3 loop: CASSSRLGHNMQPQHF. In DNA, the CDR3 is TGTGCCAGCAGTTCACGGTTGGGACATAATATGCAGCCCCAGCATTTT. This rearrangement joins TRBV12-3 or TRBV12-4 to TRBJ1-5; TRBD1 might be the D (6 bases). Trimming pared 4 bases from V and 7 bases from J, leaving 20 bases between. The CDR3 covers 16 residues.

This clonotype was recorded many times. The chain's CDR3 is CASRVPGHLGELFF. The CDR3 nucleotides read TGTGCCAGCAGGGTCCCGGGACACCTCGGGGAGCTGTTTTTT. The chain couples TRBV2 to TRBJ2-2; tentative D call: TRBD1 (6 bases). The germline V and J ends were trimmed by 6 bases and 7 bases, with 15 bases remaining between them. CDR3 length equals 14 residues. The germline V gene has CDR1 SNHLY and CDR2 FYNNEI.